A selection of T cell receptor beta chains follows, all from one sample in a study of PD-1 blockade in mismatch repair-deficient tumors. Profiled with immunoSEQ multiplex PCR; TCRdb holds only in-frame clones, not every one. The profile shows 40,000 to 60,000 clones, roughly 80% of them singletons. Here the sequenced sample was peripheral blood, taken roughly 20 weeks after starting pembrolizumab. These receptor sequences come from an adult with mismatch repair-deficient cancer. Both conserved end residues are part of each CDR3. The D gene is left open where the match is weak. The size entry is marked missing in some rows and otherwise reads once, few, many or a size class.

J: TRBJ2-5
V: TRBV9
D: TRBD2
size: NA
DNA: TGTGCCAGCACGGGCGGGAGTTCTGAGACCCAGTACTTC
CDR3: CASTGGSSETQYF

J: TRBJ1-2
V: TRBV6-5
D: TRBD1
size: NA
DNA: TGTGCCAGCAGTTACTCAATACAGGGGGCGGATGGCTACACCTTC
CDR3: CASSYSIQGADGYTF

J: TRBJ2-7
V: TRBV11-2
D: NA
size: NA
DNA: TGTGCCAGCAGCTTAGGTGGGTTTGGGGACATAACCTACGAGCAGTACTTC
CDR3: CASSLGGFGDITYEQYF

J: TRBJ2-1
V: TRBV4-3
D: NA
size: NA
DNA: TGCGCCAGCAGCCAAACGAGCTCCTACAATGAGCAGTTCTTC
CDR3: CASSQTSSYNEQFF

J: TRBJ2-1
V: TRBV5-1
D: TRBD2
size: once
DNA: TGCGCCAGCAGCTCCTCGACTAGCGGGAGCTCCTACAATGAGCAGTTCTTC
CDR3: CASSSSTSGSSYNEQFF

J: TRBJ2-3
V: TRBV5-1
D: NA
size: few
DNA: TGCGCCAGCGGGTCGCAGTATTTT
CDR3: CASGSQYF

J: TRBJ2-2
V: TRBV30
D: TRBD1
size: NA
DNA: TGTGCCTGGAGGTGGGGACAGGGGGTTTCCGGGGAGCTGTTTTTT
CDR3: CAWRWGQGVSGELFF

J: TRBJ2-3
V: TRBV7-2
D: NA
size: once
DNA: TGTGCCAGCAGCTTAACGCCCGACAGGCCTAGCACAGATACGCAGTATTTT
CDR3: CASSLTPDRPSTDTQYF

J: TRBJ1-4
V: TRBV11-2
D: TRBD1
size: NA
DNA: TGTGCCAGCAGCCCTCCGGGAGGGACAGGGGTAGGAGAAAAACTGTTTTTT
CDR3: CASSPPGGTGVGEKLFF

J: TRBJ1-1
V: TRBV10-1
D: NA
size: NA
DNA: TGCGCCAGCAGTCCGGGACACTACACTGAAGCTTTCTTT
CDR3: CASSPGHYTEAFF

J: TRBJ2-3
V: TRBV5-1
D: TRBD2
size: once
DNA: TGCGCCAGCAGCGTTACTAGCGGAGCTAGCACAGATACGCAGTATTTT
CDR3: CASSVTSGASTDTQYF

J: TRBJ1-2
V: TRBV4-1
D: TRBD1
size: once
DNA: TGCGCCAGCAGCCAAACCGGGACAGGGAATGGCTACACCTTC
CDR3: CASSQTGTGNGYTF

J: TRBJ2-5
V: TRBV30
D: TRBD2
size: NA
DNA: TGTGCCTGGGCCTCGGGACTAGCGGGGGAGACCCAGTACTTC
CDR3: CAWASGLAGETQYF

J: TRBJ1-2
V: TRBV7-9
D: NA
size: few
DNA: TGTGCCAGCAGCCTATTGCAGGGTTCGAGCGGCTACACCTTC
CDR3: CASSLLQGSSGYTF

J: TRBJ2-1
V: TRBV5-1
D: TRBD2
size: NA
DNA: TGCGCCAGCAGCATTAGCGGGAGCTATGAGCAGTTCTTC
CDR3: CASSISGSYEQFF

J: TRBJ2-1
V: TRBV11-2
D: TRBD1
size: NA
DNA: TGTGCCAGCAGCTTGCACACAGGGGACAGGAGCTCCTACAATGAGCAGTTCTTC
CDR3: CASSLHTGDRSSYNEQFF

J: TRBJ2-1
V: TRBV7-3
D: TRBD2
size: NA
DNA: TGTGCCAGCAGCTTGTCAAGAGGGGGACTAGCGGACAATGAGCAGTTCTTC
CDR3: CASSLSRGGLADNEQFF

J: TRBJ2-1
V: TRBV28
D: NA
size: NA
DNA: TGTGCCAGCAGACAAAGGGGTGTTCCCCTCGGTAACTCCTACAATGAGCAGTTCTTC
CDR3: CASRQRGVPLGNSYNEQFF

J: TRBJ2-1
V: TRBV5-1
D: TRBD2
size: NA
DNA: TGCGCCAGCAGGGACACTAGCGGCCCCTACAATGAGCAGTTCTTC
CDR3: CASRDTSGPYNEQFF

J: TRBJ2-7
V: TRBV19
D: NA
size: few
DNA: TGTGCCAGTAGTATTTCAGGGTACGGAAGTTCCTACGAGCAGTACTTC
CDR3: CASSISGYGSSYEQYF

J: TRBJ2-7
V: TRBV2
D: TRBD1
size: NA
DNA: TGTGCCAGCAGTGGGGACAGGGACTACGAGCAGTACTTC
CDR3: CASSGDRDYEQYF

J: TRBJ2-7
V: TRBV11-2
D: NA
size: NA
DNA: TGTGCCAGCAGCTTAGCTACGGGGGCCTCCTACGAGCAGTACTTC
CDR3: CASSLATGASYEQYF

J: TRBJ2-7
V: TRBV14
D: NA
size: few
DNA: TGTGCCAGCAGCCCGGCGGGCGGCGGCTACGAGCAGTACTTC
CDR3: CASSPAGGGYEQYF

J: TRBJ2-1
V: TRBV11-2
D: TRBD1
size: NA
DNA: TGTGCCAGCAGCACCCGACGAACCTCCGAACAGGGGGCACATGAGCAGTTCTTC
CDR3: CASSTRRTSEQGAHEQFF

J: TRBJ1-5
V: TRBV4-3
D: NA
size: NA
DNA: TGCGCCAGCAGCCAATCCGCCGGGGAGCGTCAGCCCCAGCATTTT
CDR3: CASSQSAGERQPQHF

J: TRBJ1-5
V: TRBV6-4
D: NA
size: NA
DNA: TGTGCCAGCAGTCAGAGCACAGAAAGCAATCAGCCCCAGCATTTT
CDR3: CASSQSTESNQPQHF

J: TRBJ1-5
V: TRBV28
D: NA
size: NA
DNA: TGTGCCAGCAGAAAGACATGGGATGGCAATCAGCCCCAGCATTTT
CDR3: CASRKTWDGNQPQHF

J: TRBJ1-4
V: TRBV11-2
D: TRBD1
size: NA
DNA: TGTGCCAGCAGCTCGTCCCGGGACAGGGGATCTCGAGAAAAACTGTTTTTT
CDR3: CASSSSRDRGSREKLFF

J: TRBJ1-4
V: TRBV10-3
D: NA
size: NA
DNA: TGTGCCATCAGTGGACAGGCCGGTAATGAAAAACTGTTTTTT
CDR3: CAISGQAGNEKLFF

J: TRBJ2-5
V: TRBV5-1
D: NA
size: NA
DNA: TGCGCCAGCAGCTTGCGAGGACAACCCCAAGAGACCCAGTACTTC
CDR3: CASSLRGQPQETQYF

J: TRBJ1-2
V: TRBV11-2
D: NA
size: NA
DNA: TGTGCCAGCAGCTCAGGGAATTACTATGGCTACACCTTC
CDR3: CASSSGNYYGYTF

J: TRBJ1-1
V: TRBV6-5
D: TRBD1
size: NA
DNA: TGTGCCAGCAGTTCCAACCGGCCCCCCCGTCAGGGGGTGGCTTTCTTT
CDR3: CASSSNRPPRQGVAFF

J: TRBJ2-1
V: TRBV5-1
D: TRBD2
size: NA
DNA: TGCGCCAGCAGCGCAGCGGGATCCTCCTACAATGAGCAGTTCTTC
CDR3: CASSAAGSSYNEQFF

J: TRBJ2-3
V: TRBV18
D: TRBD2
size: NA
DNA: TGTGCCAGCTCACCTCTCCTTGGCGGGAGGATCTTAGGCACAGATACGCAGTATTTT
CDR3: CASSPLLGGRILGTDTQYF

J: TRBJ1-1
V: TRBV7-8
D: NA
size: NA
DNA: TGTGCCAGCAGCTCACTATCGGATGGGAACACTGAAGCTTTCTTT
CDR3: CASSSLSDGNTEAFF

J: TRBJ1-1
V: TRBV6-1
D: NA
size: NA
DNA: TGTGCCAGCAGTGATCGGGGAGAACCGAACACTGAAGCTTTCTTT
CDR3: CASSDRGEPNTEAFF

J: TRBJ1-2
V: TRBV27
D: NA
size: NA
DNA: TGTGCCAGCAGTCTTCGACAGTGGAGTTTTGATGGCTACACCTTC
CDR3: CASSLRQWSFDGYTF

J: TRBJ2-1
V: TRBV5-4
D: TRBD2
size: NA
DNA: TGTGCCAGCAGCGCGCCGGGACTAGCGGGGCCCGGGGAGCAGTTCTTC
CDR3: CASSAPGLAGPGEQFF

J: TRBJ1-1
V: TRBV5-1
D: TRBD1
size: NA
DNA: TGCGCCAGCAGCTCCCTGGGGACAGGGTGGGACACTGAAGCTTTCTTT
CDR3: CASSSLGTGWDTEAFF

J: TRBJ2-4
V: TRBV7-6
D: NA
size: few
DNA: TGTGCCAGCAGCAAATCGGACCTAAACGAGAACATTCAGTACTTC
CDR3: CASSKSDLNENIQYF

J: TRBJ2-3
V: TRBV9
D: NA
size: NA
DNA: TGTGCCAGCAGCCAGACTCCGGGGGGCACAGATACGCAGTATTTT
CDR3: CASSQTPGGTDTQYF